The T cell receptor (beta chain) under discussion was sequenced for a study of metastatic and nonmetastatic thyroid tumors. General study points: Across blood and tumor, TCR beta diversity in malignant thyroid tumors was reportedly significantly higher than in benign nodules.

This clone appeared many times. As yet, its antigen is unknown. All patients were untreated before thyroid surgery. TCRdb re-called clones from the PCR reads using MiXCR. The sample carries under 35,000 clones, 25% to 35% recorded once. Germline V gene sequence: CDR1 SGDLS, CDR2 YYNGEE. The CDR3 runs to 17 residues. V gave up 0 bases and J gave up 3 bases, with 18 bases separating them. The sequenced sample was blood. This chain joins TRBV9 and TRBJ1-2, with unresolved D. The sequence derives from a female donor with papillary thyroid cancer or a benign thyroid nodule (not recorded which). Some clones in this sample may be carry-over from other donors' samples. As DNA, the CDR3 is TGTGCCAGCAGCGTAGGCGTATCGGCCCACGGAGACTATGGCTACACCTTC. Amino acid sequence: CASSVGVSAHGDYGYTF.